This T cell receptor beta chain comes out of a study of blood T cell repertoires in COVID-19. Study background: COVID-19 samples from acute and convalescent phases originated in the United States, Italy and Spain. Sources were T cells, B-cell-depleted T cells, or PBMCs; the material itself was cDNA or gDNA.

Authors' analysis steps: Quantification of nucleated cells was approximated via reference gene primer amplification. This table comes from immunoSEQ multiplex PCR, and its TCRdb copy is limited to in-frame clones, with some not included. V and J calls and clone size are copied from that table; D and trimming were computed from the DNA. This table has about 45,000 clones, 60% to 80% appearing once. Trimming pared 3 bases from V and 3 bases from J, leaving 14 bases between. Germline CDR1 WSHSY, CDR2 SAAADI. This CDR3 contains 15 residues. Sequencing input: peripheral blood. This receptor was taken from a woman in her 70s with acute or convalescent COVID-19. The gene calls are TRBV10-2 and TRBJ1-2; D possibly corresponds to TRBD1 (6 bases). This chain's CDR3 is CASSDHSRGDYGYTF. In nucleotides, the CDR3 is TGCGCCAGCAGTGATCACAGCAGGGGAGACTATGGCTACACCTTC.